The present T cell receptor beta chain was sequenced within a study of T cell repertoires in cytomegalovirus infection (dated by TCRdb to about 2019). Context from the whole study: Alongside well-studied HLA-B-restricted epitopes, the peptide stimulations were aimed at recently identified HLA-C-restricted CMV epitopes, whose presentation resists viral immunomodulation. Because public TCR beta signatures pointed to carriage of CMV infection together with the matching HLA type, the HLA type of each donor mattered for the analysis. Study-wide findings and limitations: In the ex vivo response, HLA-C-restricted CMV-specific TCR beta clonotypes were dominant, and in two of eight donors the single most frequent clonotype came from this HLA-C-restricted group. In both this cohort and an independent cohort of 300 to 450 donors, the cumulative frequency of public TCR beta family members distinguished carriers of CMV infection plus the relevant HLA type.

A remark on this clonotype: Its antigen is currently not known. No base quality information exists; no much larger clone differs at one position.

Data came from an Illumina HiSeq 1500. TCRdb applied fastp at Q25 and MiXCR to the public reads, then kept only in-frame beta chains. A single entry per CDR3 protein holds the most common genes and DNA from its merged rows. Within this sample are about 830,000 distinct CDR3 sequences, with around a third of them counted one time only. The ten top clones hold roughly an eighth of the sample. The intended sense of this specimen's treatment or condition label: in vitro stimulation with specific CMV peptide epitopes to enrich CMV-specific T cells. The receptor was isolated from a human donor in good health (CMV status not recorded). Some clones in this sample may be carry-over from other donors' samples. The sequenced sample was cultured CD8+ T cells from PBMCs, obtained from culture after CMV antigen stimulation.

The CDR3 region reads CASSEVDGSGNTIYF. In nucleotides, the sequence is TGTGCCAGCAGTGAGGTGGACGGCTCTGGAAACACCATATATTTT. This sequence uses TRBV2 and TRBJ1-3; the D segment cannot be called with confidence. Including the terminal cysteine and phenylalanine, the CDR3 comprises 15 residues. Just CDR3 DNA is preserved here, 45 bases in frame from base 1. As encoded in the germline V gene, CDR1 is SNHLY while CDR2 is FYNNEI. V was cut back by 3 bases and J by 0 bases, leaving a gap of 9 bases between them.